This entry concerns a single T cell receptor (beta chain). Antigen: not known. The data were obtained in a study of cytomegalovirus exposure and HLA in healthy donors. For the study at large: Earlier sequencing of 150 million to 200 million T cells yielded 120 million or so unique TCR beta sequences. The study, taken as a whole, reports: In a later analysis, compared with equally common non-associated chains, HLA-associated beta chains were more expanded. Per published reports, the classifier diagnosed cytomegalovirus status with high specificity and sensitivity. It is likely that the observed cluster of highly shared sequence variants was a sequencing artifact.

The CDR3 spans 14 residues. CDR1 SGHTA and CDR2 FQGNSA come from the germline V gene. Trimming took off 0 bases at V and 5 bases at J, with 10 bases between the two ends. Primers included in the PCR were 60 Vbeta and 13 Jbeta primers. Libraries were prepared by immunoSEQ multiplex PCR; TCRdb keeps only in-frame clonotypes and omits some of them. The table has 150,000 to 200,000 clones, under 80% seen once. V is TRBV7-2 and J is TRBJ2-5; D call uncertain. The material sequenced was PBMCs. This TCR was recovered from a female donor in good health and CMV-seronegative. CDR3 DNA: TGTGCCAGCAGCTTAGCGGGCCCTGCGGAGACCCAGTACTTC. Amino acid sequence: CASSLAGPAETQYF.